The 5 T cell receptor beta chains listed next were all sequenced from one sample in a study of tumor-infiltrating lymphocytes in primary liver carcinoma. TCR beta cDNA came from about 0.45 ug total RNA, primed with a constant-region primer. Three nested multiplex PCR rounds, a slightly modified ARM-PCR method, built the TCR beta libraries. PCR rounds one and two used TRBV1-TRBV30 forward primers with a C-beta reverse primer for roughly 10 cycles each. A single record per CDR3 protein comes from TCRdb applying MiXCR to the multiplex PCR reads. The table lists hundreds of thousands of distinct CDR3 sequences, 50% to 75% of them singletons, with over 15% in the top ten. Germline DNA was also extracted, while the blood RNA originated from unsorted whole blood. Sequencing was performed on peripheral blood. These receptors all come from a woman aged 25 to 39 with primary liver carcinoma and hepatitis B virus infection.

This clonotype showed up just a few times. The chain combines TRBV4-2 with TRBJ2-5; D not resolved. Germline V CDR1 and CDR2: LGHNA, YNFKEQ. The ends were cut back, 4 bases at V and 5 bases at J, with 11 bases in the middle. The CDR3 covers 13 residues. In DNA, the CDR3 is TGTGCCAGCAGCCGCCAGAAGGACGAGACCCAGTACTTC. It is translated as CASSRQKDETQYF.

The CDR3 protein is CASCTGLADCGELFF. The CDR3 DNA reads TGTGCCAGCTGCACGGGACTAGCGGATTGCGGGGAGCTGTTTTTT. This chain joins TRBV11-2 and TRBJ2-2; 11 nucleotides align to TRBD2. CDR1 is SGHAT and CDR2 is FQNNGV in the germline V gene. The CDR3 runs 15 residues. The J segment lost 7 bases and the V segment lost 8 bases, leaving 9 bases of the junction unmatched.

There are many counts of this clonotype. The chain joins TRBV4-3 to TRBJ2-1; tentatively, D is TRBD2 (5 bases). CDR1 LGHNA and CDR2 YSLEER come from the germline V gene. Trimming removed 1 base from V and 13 bases from J, with 14 bases in between. This CDR3 region has 13 residues. This CDR3 is CASSQGEGRSQFF. CDR3 sequence (DNA): TGCGCCAGCAGCCAAGGCGAGGGCCGTTCCCAGTTCTTC.

CDR3: CASSSTGTRVLFF. The CDR3 DNA sequence: TGTGCCAGCAGCTCCACAGGGACCCGGGTGCTGTTTTTT. The J gene is TRBJ2-2, the V gene TRBV11-3; a weak D match, TRBD1 (6 bases). V dropped 4 bases and J dropped 13 bases, with 16 bases sitting between them. From germline, CDR1 is SGHNT and CDR2 YENEEA. This CDR3 comprises 13 residues.

Only a few counts were recorded for this clonotype. The genes are TRBV14 and TRBJ2-1; unclear D gene. Germline CDR1 SGHDN, CDR2 FVKESK. The CDR3 runs to 11 residues. The ends were cut back, 7 bases at V and 5 bases at J, with 6 bases in the middle. The CDR3 region is CASNLNNEQFF. The CDR3, as DNA: TGTGCCAGCAACCTCAACAATGAGCAGTTCTTC.